This T cell receptor (beta chain) was identified during a study of cytomegalovirus exposure and HLA in healthy donors. Study results and limitations: Among the sequence variants, a highly shared cluster was likely an artifact of sequencing. There were reportedly fewer N-insertions in an Asian-associated ancestry cluster than the approximately 670-donor mean, in a later analysis. Owing to their indistinguishability, certain V segments, notably TRBV6-2 and TRBV6-3, were excluded.

The PCR had 60 Vbeta and 13 Jbeta primers. The method was immunoSEQ multiplex PCR; TCRdb's version includes in-frame clones alone and lacks a portion of them. Of more than 65,000 clones in the sample, around 74% were seen once. To note about this clone: Antigen: not known.

Per germline, CDR1 SGHNT and CDR2 YYREEE (reference sequence). Trimming removed 3 bases from V and 6 bases from J, with 12 bases in between. This CDR3 region has 14 residues. Source material: PBMCs. The V gene is TRBV5-4, the J gene TRBJ2-2; possibly TRBD1 for D (6 bases). This TCR was recovered from an older woman in good health and CMV-seropositive. CDR3 sequence: CASSSQQGPGELFF. The CDR3 bases are TGTGCCAGCAGCTCTCAACAGGGCCCCGGGGAGCTGTTTTTT.